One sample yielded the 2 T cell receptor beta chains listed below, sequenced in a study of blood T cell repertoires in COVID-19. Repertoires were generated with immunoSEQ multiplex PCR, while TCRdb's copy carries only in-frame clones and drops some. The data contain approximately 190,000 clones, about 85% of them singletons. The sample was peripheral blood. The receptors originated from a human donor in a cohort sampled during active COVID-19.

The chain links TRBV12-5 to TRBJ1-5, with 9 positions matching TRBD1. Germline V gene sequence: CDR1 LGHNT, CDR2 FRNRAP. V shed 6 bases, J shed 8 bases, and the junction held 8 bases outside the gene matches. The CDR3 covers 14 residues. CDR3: CASGGQGRFEPQHF. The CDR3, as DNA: TGTGCTAGTGGGGGACAGGGAAGGTTTGAGCCCCAGCATTTT.

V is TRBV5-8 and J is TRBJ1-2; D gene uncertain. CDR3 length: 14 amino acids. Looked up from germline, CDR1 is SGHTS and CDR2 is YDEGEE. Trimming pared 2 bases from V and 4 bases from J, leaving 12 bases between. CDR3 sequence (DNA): TGTGCCAGCAGCTTAGGAGGGATTGGCTATGGCTACACCTTC. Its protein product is CASSLGGIGYGYTF.